What follows describes a single T cell receptor (beta chain). Its antigen is unidentified. TCRdb keeps only in-frame clones here, not all; method: immunoSEQ multiplex PCR. The sample carries about 350,000 clones, roughly 91% recorded once. The treatment was: about 20 received Ad26.COV2.S at low or high dose, single or two shots; five or six received placebo; per-sample allocation not given. The investigators took samples on day 63 after the first vaccine or placebo injection. Wuhan-strain SARS-CoV-2 spike was expressed by the Ad26 vector that made up the vaccine. This sample was included in a study of Ad26.COV2.S vaccination and SARS-CoV-2 variants. For the study at large: The donor belonged to the COV1001 Ad26.COV2.S trial arm. Recipients of Ad26.COV2.S got it intramuscularly, once or twice 56 days apart.

Study-wide results and caveats: Total T cell responses may have been underestimated by the TCR breadth and depth analyses.

Germline V gene sequence: CDR1 SNHLY, CDR2 FYNNEI. CDR3 length: 15 residues. With V trimmed by 2 bases and J by 3 bases, 4 bases remained unmatched. This chain uses TRBV2 with TRBJ1-2; 9 positions match TRBD1. This sequence originates from a person between 18 and 65 years old who received the Ad26.COV2.S COVID-19 vaccine or a placebo. This material consisted of peripheral blood, taken in a trial of Ad26.COV2.S vaccine versus placebo. The DNA of the CDR3 is TGTGCCAGCAGTGAATCGGGACAGGGATACTATGGCTACACCTTC. Its protein is CASSESGQGYYGYTF. Complete variable domain (other parts from reference TRBV2 and TRBJ1-2): EPEVTQTPSHQVTQMGQEVILRCVPISNHLYFYWYRQILGQKVEFLVSFYNNEISEKSEIFDDQFSVERPDGSNFTLKIRSTKLEDSAMYFCASSESGQGYYGYTFGSGTRLTVV.